What follows are 28 T cell receptor beta chains derived from one specimen sequenced in a study of response to subunit inactivated influenza vaccine. TCRdb processed the RT-PCR reads anew with MiXCR; each CDR3 protein has one entry. In the table there are approximately 530,000 distinct CDR3 sequences, 6.5% to 8% of which are singletons. Sequenced here: PBMCs from blood, sampled 23 months after vaccination. Receptors were obtained from a man aged 45 to 75 who received an inactivated influenza vaccine.

This clonotype was recorded a few times. The rearrangement joins TRBV7-9 to TRBJ1-3; 7 nucleotides match TRBD1. The CDR3 covers 16 residues. With V trimmed by 5 bases and J by 0 bases, 7 bases remained unmatched. Germline lookup yields CDR1 SEHNR and CDR2 FQNEAQ (reference sequence). In nucleotides, the CDR3 is TGTGCCAGCAGCACATCCACAGGGGTCTCTGGAAACACCATATATTTT. Translating it yields CASSTSTGVSGNTIYF.

The J gene is TRBJ1-4, the V gene TRBV12-3 or TRBV12-4; 8 positions agree with TRBD1. Unmatched junction bases numbered 12, after V lost 8 bases and J lost 1 base. The CDR3 has 17 amino acids. The CDR3 here is CASSSGQVVLTNEKLFF. The CDR3 nucleotides read TGTGCCAGCTCCTCGGGACAGGTGGTTTTAACTAATGAAAAACTGTTTTTT.

This clonotype was found many times. The V and J genes are TRBV20-1 and TRBJ2-3, with 16 nucleotides matching TRBD2. J lost 1 base, V lost 7 bases, and 11 bases had no gene match. Germline-derived CDR1 and CDR2 are DFQATT and SNEGSKA (reference sequence). The CDR3 runs to 18 residues. CDR3 nucleotide sequence: TGCAGTGTGCTGGTGGGACTAGCGGGGGGGTACCGCACAGATACGCAGTATTTT. It codes for CSVLVGLAGGYRTDTQYF.

V is TRBV11-1 and J is TRBJ2-1; 14 positions match TRBD2. Unmatched junction bases numbered 12, after V lost 5 bases and J lost 6 bases. Germline assignment: CDR1 SGHAT and CDR2 FQDESV (reference sequence). This CDR3 region has 18 residues. CDR3 in amino acids: CASSTYGTSGGQVNEQFF. The DNA for the CDR3 is TGTGCCAGCAGCACCTACGGGACTAGCGGGGGCCAGGTCAATGAGCAGTTCTTC.

The rearrangement joins TRBV29-1 to TRBJ2-1; D is perhaps TRBD1 (5 bases). The V end was cut by 3 bases, the J end by 8 bases, with 17 bases between. CDR3 length: 14 residues. The germline gives CDR1 SQVTM, CDR2 ANQGSEA. This chain's CDR3 is CSVDLRAGMDEQFF. In DNA form, the CDR3 reads TGCAGCGTTGATCTAAGGGCAGGGATGGATGAGCAGTTCTTC.

V is TRBV18 and J is TRBJ2-5, with 7 bases lining up with TRBD2. The germline V gene encodes CDR1 KGHSH and CDR2 LQKENI. The CDR3 has 15 residues. The ends lost 3 bases at V and 1 base at J; junction bases unmatched: 5. The CDR3 loop reads CASSPPGLFQETQYF. The CDR3 region has the DNA TGTGCCAGCTCACCCCCGGGACTATTCCAAGAGACCCAGTACTTC.

This clonotype was counted a few times. V usage is TRBV5-1 and J usage is TRBJ2-5; TRBD2 aligns across 7 bases. Germline V CDR1 and CDR2: SGHRS, YFSETQ. The CDR3 spans 14 residues. Unmatched junction bases numbered 12, after V lost 4 bases and J lost 9 bases. The CDR3 loop reads CASSDGSRGVSQYF. The CDR3 bases are TGCGCCAGCAGCGATGGTAGTCGGGGGGTATCCCAGTACTTC.

The V gene is TRBV12-3 or TRBV12-4, the J gene TRBJ2-5, with 7 bases fitting TRBD1. V trimming: 9 bases; J trimming: 5 bases; junction bases outside the gene matches: 9. The length of the CDR3 is 13 residues. The CDR3 DNA follows: TGTGCCAGTAAACAGGGGAAAGTTGAGACCCAGTACTTC. It yields the protein CASKQGKVETQYF.

This clonotype has a handful of counts. The genes are TRBV5-1 and TRBJ1-3; weak D call: TRBD1 (5 bases). The CDR3 sequence is 16 residues long. V lost 1 base to trimming and J lost 2 bases, with 13 bases between them. Germline V gene sequence: CDR1 SGHRS, CDR2 YFSETQ. DNA for the CDR3: TGCGCCAGCAGCTTGCAGGGAGAGGGACCTGGAAACACCATATATTTT. Residues: CASSLQGEGPGNTIYF.

In its sample, this clonotype was seen many times. V usage is TRBV28 and J usage is TRBJ2-1; 8 nucleotides match TRBD1. The trim removed 5 bases at V and 3 bases at J, leaving 6 bases unmatched. This CDR3 is built from 15 residues. Germline V lookup: CDR1 MDHEN, CDR2 SYDVKM. The CDR3 here is CASSTRQGNYNEQFF. Here the CDR3 DNA reads TGTGCCAGCAGTACAAGACAGGGGAACTACAATGAGCAGTTCTTC. The full variable domain, with the rest looked up from reference TRBV28 and TRBJ2-1, is DVKVTQSSRYLVKRTGEKVFLECVQDMDHENMFWYRQDPGLGLRLIYFSYDVKMKEKGDIPEGYSVSREKKERFSLILESASTNQTSMYLCASSTRQGNYNEQFFGPGTRLTVL.

This clonotype was detected many times. This rearrangement joins TRBV29-1 to TRBJ2-1, with unresolved D. This CDR3 is built from 14 residues. V lost 8 bases and J lost 3, with 17 bases in between. Germline values: CDR1 SQVTM, CDR2 ANQGSEA. DNA of the CDR3: TGCAGCTTTCTTGGTCCGTACCTCTACAATGAGCAGTTCTTC. Translation gives CSFLGPYLYNEQFF.

Many counts were recorded for this clonotype. This chain links TRBV6-1 with TRBJ1-2, with TRBD1 as a possible D gene (6 bases). V was pared by 5 bases and J by 5 bases, with 18 bases between. CDR3 length: 15 amino acids. Germline CDR1 and CDR2: MNHNS and SASEGT. The CDR3 DNA reads as TGTGCCAGCAGTCCTAGGCCCGGGGGCGGGTATGGCTACACCTTC. It yields the protein CASSPRPGGGYGYTF.

This clonotype came up a few times. This chain uses TRBV28 with TRBJ2-7, with 7 bases that match TRBD2. This CDR3 spans 13 amino acids. J gave up 0 bases and V 8 bases, and 4 bases lay outside the gene matches. Germline V gives CDR1 MDHEN, CDR2 SYDVKM. The CDR3 loop reads CASLGGSSYEQYF. The CDR3 coding sequence is TGTGCCAGCCTGGGCGGGAGCTCCTACGAGCAGTACTTC.

The rearrangement links TRBV7-9 to TRBJ2-3, with D maybe TRBD2 (6 bases). The V end lost 5 bases, the J end lost 2 bases, and 11 bases lay between the germline ends. The CDR3 consists of 14 residues. Germline values: CDR1 SEHNR, CDR2 FQNEAQ (reference sequence). The CDR3 reads CASSQQDYTDTQYF. CDR3 DNA sequence: TGTGCCAGCAGCCAACAGGACTACACAGATACGCAGTATTTT.

This chain joins TRBV6-2 or TRBV6-3 and TRBJ2-7, with D perhaps TRBD2 (6 bases). The V gene lost 6 bases and the J gene lost 6 bases, with 15 bases spanning the gap. In germline, CDR1 is MNHEY, CDR2 SVGEGT. The CDR3 consists of 13 residues. The CDR3 DNA reads as TGTGCCAGCAGAACGGAAGGGAGGTTCGAGCAGTACTTC. Residues: CASRTEGRFEQYF.

This clonotype appeared a few times. The CDR3 nucleotides are TGTGCCAGCAGTCCGAACTCAGGTATGATGTATAGCAATCAGCCCCAGCATTTT. It specifies CASSPNSGMMYSNQPQHF. This sequence joins TRBV12-3 or TRBV12-4 and TRBJ1-5; the D is unclear. Trimming removed 5 bases from V and 0 bases from J, with 20 bases in between. The CDR3 is 18 residues long.

This clonotype came up a few times. The rearrangement links TRBV19 to TRBJ2-5; TRBD1 might be the D (6 bases). V dropped 6 bases and J dropped 4 bases, with 18 bases sitting between them. CDR3 length equals 15 residues. The germline V gene encodes CDR1 LNHDA and CDR2 SQIVND (reference sequence). The CDR3 DNA reads TGTGCCAGTAGAAAGGGTCCAGGGGTGCGAGAGACCCAGTACTTC. It yields the protein CASRKGPGVRETQYF.

This clonotype showed up many times. The chain couples TRBV14 to TRBJ1-4; a possible D gene is TRBD1 (6 bases). With 3 bases removed from V and 7 bases from J, the gap between germline ends came to 18 bases. Germline-derived CDR1 and CDR2 are SGHDN and FVKESK. The CDR3 consists of 16 residues. The CDR3, as DNA: TGTGCCAGCAGCCACGGGACACCCTCGCGGCGTGAAAAACTGTTTTTT. Translating gives CASSHGTPSRREKLFF.

This clonotype was detected ten times or more. The rearrangement joins TRBV5-1 to TRBJ2-1; maybe TRBD1 (6 bases). From germline, CDR1 is SGHRS and CDR2 YFSETQ. Trimming removed 2 bases from V and 8 bases from J, with 11 bases in between. CDR3 length equals 13 residues. CDR3 amino acids: CASSFHRVDEQFF. DNA of the CDR3: TGCGCCAGCAGCTTTCACAGGGTCGATGAGCAGTTCTTC.

The chain links TRBV3-1 to TRBJ2-3; D gene uncertain. From germline, CDR1 is LGHDT and CDR2 YNNKEL (reference sequence). V was trimmed by 1 base and J by 7 bases, leaving 9 bases between them. The CDR3 extends over 13 amino acids. CDR3 sequence: CASSQVRGHTQYF. The CDR3 nucleotides read TGTGCCAGCAGCCAAGTCCGAGGACATACGCAGTATTTT.

The rearrangement links TRBV5-1 to TRBJ1-2; 8 bases fit TRBD1. Trimming cost V 4 bases and J 7 bases; bases outside gene matches: 27. The germline V gene encodes CDR1 SGHRS and CDR2 YFSETQ. This CDR3 region has 20 residues. The CDR3 protein is CASSPGGIGTGFRRGSGYTF. DNA of the CDR3: TGCGCCAGCAGCCCCGGAGGGATTGGGACAGGTTTTCGTCGGGGCAGTGGCTACACCTTC. Full variable domain (outside the CDR3, taken from reference TRBV5-1 and TRBJ1-2): KAGVTQTPRYLIKTRGQQVTLSCSPISGHRSVSWYQQTPGQGLQFLFEYFSETQRNKGNFPGRFSGRQFSNSRSEMNVSTLELGDSALYLCASSPGGIGTGFRRGSGYTFGSGTRLTVV.

This clonotype was seen more than once but under ten times. V usage is TRBV20-1 and J usage is TRBJ2-1; TRBD2 agrees at 9 bases. Germline V gene sequence: CDR1 DFQATT, CDR2 SNEGSKA (reference sequence). This CDR3 contains 13 residues. The J segment lost 4 bases and the V segment lost 5 bases, leaving 3 bases of the junction unmatched. Written as DNA, the CDR3 is TGCAGTGCTTTAGCGGGGGAGTACAATGAGCAGTTCTTC. Amino acids: CSALAGEYNEQFF.

The table lists this clonotype with many counts. V usage is TRBV14 and J usage is TRBJ1-1; TRBD1 is a possible D gene (6 bases). The germline V gene has CDR1 SGHDN and CDR2 FVKESK. CDR3 length equals 14 residues. V dropped 5 bases and J dropped 3 bases, with 13 bases sitting between them. The CDR3 DNA sequence: TGTGCCAGCAGCGTCCAGGGGAGATACACTGAAGCTTTCTTT. Its translation is CASSVQGRYTEAFF. The whole variable domain, filled in from reference TRBV14 and TRBJ1-1, reads EAGVTQFPSHSVIEKGQTVTLRCDPISGHDNLYWYRRVMGKEIKFLLHFVKESKQDESGMPNNRFLAERTGGTYSTLKVQPAELEDSGVYFCASSVQGRYTEAFFGQGTRLTVV.

V and J are TRBV20-1 and TRBJ2-1; no reliable D call. Germline CDR1 and CDR2: DFQATT and SNEGSKA (reference sequence). The CDR3 totals 12 residues. Trimming removed 4 bases at V and 9 bases at J, with 13 bases between. The CDR3 coding sequence is TGCAGTGCTAAAGGCGGCTTCGTTGAGCAGTTCTTC. This gives the protein CSAKGGFVEQFF.

In this sample, this clonotype turned up many times. This sequence joins TRBV11-2 and TRBJ2-1, with D possibly called TRBD1 or TRBD2 (6 bases each). The V end lost 3 bases, the J end lost 2 bases, and 11 bases lay between the germline ends. Looked up from germline, CDR1 is SGHAT and CDR2 is FQNNGV. There are 15 residues in the CDR3. The CDR3, as DNA: TGTGCCAGCAGCTTCGGGGGCGGGACCTACAATGAGCAGTTCTTC. Translating it yields CASSFGGGTYNEQFF.

The gene calls are TRBV19 and TRBJ2-1, with 9 bases fitting TRBD2. There are 15 residues in the CDR3. The V gene end was trimmed by 8 bases and the J gene end by 1 base; junction bases not matched to a gene: 6. Germline CDR1 reads LNHDA; CDR2 reads SQIVND (reference sequence). The CDR3 DNA follows: TGTGCCAGTCTATCAAGCGGGAGGTCCTACAATGAGCAGTTCTTC. Amino acid sequence: CASLSSGRSYNEQFF.

This clonotype was detected many times. This chain connects TRBV12-3 or TRBV12-4 to TRBJ2-7; D is unresolved. With 6 bases removed from V and 4 bases from J, the gap between germline ends came to 13 bases. The CDR3 is made up of 13 amino acids. DNA of the CDR3: TGTGCCAGCAGCGGGCCCCGGCGGTACGAGCAGTACTTC. Translated: CASSGPRRYEQYF.

This clonotype was recorded a few times. V and J are TRBV20-1 and TRBJ1-2; perhaps TRBD1 as D (6 bases). Trimming pared 3 bases from V and 8 bases from J, leaving 16 bases between. Germline CDR1 reads DFQATT; CDR2 reads SNEGSKA (reference sequence). The CDR3 totals 13 residues. In nucleotides, the CDR3 is TGCAGTGCTAGCCCGGGCGGGCAGGGGGGCTACACCTTC. Translation: CSASPGGQGGYTF.